The 8 T cell receptor beta chains below were found in one sample sequenced in a study of monozygotic twins with inflammatory bowel disease. No DNA is given; TCRdb re-called the 5' RACE reads and lists each CDR3 protein once. Its listing shows some 300,000 distinct CDR3 sequences. Sequencing was done on a sample of blood. The receptor set was obtained from a human donor with ulcerative colitis or Crohn's disease, or a healthy co-twin of an affected twin (not recorded which).

V gene TRBV5-1 combines with J gene TRBJ2-7. Per the germline V gene, CDR1 is SGHRS and CDR2 is YFSETQ. The CDR3 sequence is 12 residues long. The chain's CDR3 is CASRVDFYEQYF.

The genes are TRBV7-2 and TRBJ2-6. The CDR3 runs to 16 residues. Germline CDR1 is SGHTA and CDR2 is FQGNSA. The CDR3 is CASSLVPISGANVLTF.

The chain couples TRBV20-1 to TRBJ2-2; absent DNA, TCRdb's TRBD2 call cannot be checked. The CDR3 loop spans 16 amino acids. Germline assignment: CDR1 DFQATT and CDR2 SNEGSKA (reference sequence). The chain's CDR3 is CSARDGASAGTGELFF.

The J gene is TRBJ2-5, the V gene TRBV5-6. Germline loops: CDR1 SGHDT, CDR2 YYEEEE. CDR3 length: 16 residues. The CDR3 protein is CASSLPTDPKKETQYF.

V usage is TRBV7-2 and J usage is TRBJ1-2; as DNA is missing, the TRBD1 call by TCRdb cannot be tested. In germline, CDR1 is SGHTA, CDR2 FQGNSA. This CDR3 region has 17 residues. This CDR3 is CASTSYPLDTINYGYTF.

V gene TRBV5-1 combines with J gene TRBJ2-1; the D call of TRBD2 rests on TCRdb alone, since no DNA is present to check it. The length of the CDR3 is 18 residues. CDR1 is SGHRS and CDR2 is YFSETQ in the germline V gene. CDR3 sequence: CASSLAYPGLAGYNEQFF.

The chain uses TRBV4-3 and TRBJ1-6. Germline lookup yields CDR1 LGHNA and CDR2 YSLEER. The CDR3 runs 15 residues. Here the CDR3 reads CASSQVSEGDSPLHF.

The chain is built from TRBV5-6 and TRBJ2-1; without DNA, the TCRdb call of TRBD1 cannot be checked. CDR1 and CDR2 (germline): SGHDT, YYEEEE. The CDR3 covers 15 residues. CDR3 protein: CASSTGQINYNEQFF.